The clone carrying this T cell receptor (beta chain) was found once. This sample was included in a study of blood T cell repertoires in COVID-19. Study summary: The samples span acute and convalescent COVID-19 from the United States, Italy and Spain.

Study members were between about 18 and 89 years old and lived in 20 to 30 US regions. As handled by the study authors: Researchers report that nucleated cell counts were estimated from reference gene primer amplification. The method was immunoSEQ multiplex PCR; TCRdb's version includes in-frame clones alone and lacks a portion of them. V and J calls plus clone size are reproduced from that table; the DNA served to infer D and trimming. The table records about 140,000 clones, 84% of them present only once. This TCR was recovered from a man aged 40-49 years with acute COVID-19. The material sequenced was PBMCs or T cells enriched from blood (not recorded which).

This CDR3 is CASSLGLAGYTDTQYF. DNA for the CDR3: TGTGCCAGCAGCTTGGGACTAGCGGGCTACACAGATACGCAGTATTTT. This chain connects TRBV5-6 to TRBJ2-3, with 10 bases that match TRBD2. The CDR3 loop spans 16 amino acids. The trim removed 0 bases at V and 2 bases at J, leaving 3 bases unmatched. The germline gives CDR1 SGHDT, CDR2 YYEEEE.